This entry concerns a single T cell receptor beta chain. The data derive from a study of blood T cell repertoires in COVID-19. Study at large: Researchers got acute and convalescent COVID-19 samples from the United States, Italy and Spain. In each case, the material was cDNA or gDNA derived from T cells, B-cell-depleted T cells, or PBMCs.

CDR1 is MGHRA, CDR2 YSYEKL, per germline. With 0 bases removed from V and 2 bases from J, the gap between germline ends came to 16 bases. This CDR3 region has 17 residues. Per the original methods: Counts of nucleated cells, estimated from reference gene primer amplification, were obtained. Data came from immunoSEQ multiplex PCR; TCRdb stores just in-frame clones and leaves some out. D and trimming come from the DNA, and the V and J calls and clone size come from that table. The profile shows 95,000 to 150,000 clones, about 87% of them singletons. The chain uses TRBV4-1 and TRBJ1-2; D is ambiguous. Sequencing was carried out using peripheral blood. The TCR sequence derives from an older woman with acute or convalescent COVID-19. CDR3 nucleotides: TGCGCCAGCAGCCAAGAGAGAAGTGTAAACAGCAACTATGGCTACACCTTC. It encodes CASSQERSVNSNYGYTF.